These 3 T cell receptor beta chains share one sample of origin, sequenced in a study of T cells after yellow fever vaccination (dated by TCRdb to between 2018 and 2020). This sample's treatment or condition label indicates: live attenuated yellow fever vaccine strain. The method behind the library was 5' RACE. This sample was sequenced with an Illumina HiSeq 2500. The raw public reads went through TCRdb reprocessing: fastp at Q25, MiXCR clone calling, in-frame beta chains kept. Merged by CDR3 protein, the rows form single entries marked with the most common genes and DNA. The sample includes under 550,000 distinct CDR3 sequences, with around a fifth observed a single time. In total, the top ten clones hold about 15% of the sample. The starting material was PBMCs, obtained more than 20 days after the first yellow fever vaccination. The source is a man aged 18 to 29 who received the YFV17D yellow fever vaccine.

The V and J genes are TRBV5-1 and TRBJ1-1, with D possibly matching TRBD1 (5 bases). Trimming removed 4 bases at V and 7 bases at J, with 14 bases between. CDR3 length equals 13 residues. The germline V gene encodes CDR1 SGHRS and CDR2 YFSETQ. The CDR3 spells CASSQGGGLEAFF. CDR3 DNA sequence: TGCGCCAGCAGCCAGGGAGGAGGACTTGAAGCTTTCTTT.

The chain couples TRBV5-1 to TRBJ2-5; perhaps TRBD1 as D (5 bases). The CDR3 runs 15 residues. V lost 0 bases and J 0 bases, leaving 9 bases between the germline ends. Germline assignment: CDR1 SGHRS and CDR2 YFSETQ. This CDR3 is CASSLDDRYQETQYF. DNA for the CDR3: TGCGCCAGCAGCTTGGATGACAGATACCAAGAGACCCAGTACTTC.

The V and J genes are TRBV28 and TRBJ1-6; no clear D. The ends were cut back, 7 bases at V and 9 bases at J, with 19 bases in the middle. The CDR3 runs 15 residues. Germline V gene data show CDR1 as MDHEN and CDR2 as SYDVKM. The CDR3 nucleotides read TGTGCCAGCACCACCGTCCAGGCTAAGGGTTCACCCCTCCACTTT. Translating gives CASTTVQAKGSPLHF. Filled out from reference TRBV28 and TRBJ1-6, the complete variable domain reads DVKVTQSSRYLVKRTGEKVFLECVQDMDHENMFWYRQDPGLGLRLIYFSYDVKMKEKGDIPEGYSVSREKKERFSLILESASTNQTSMYLCASTTVQAKGSPLHFGNGTRLTVT.